This TCR beta chain was recorded in a study of T cell responses to AZD1222 COVID-19 vaccine. Study background: Recipients boosted at about 4 weeks or about 12 weeks are pooled.

Sequenced by immunoSEQ multiplex PCR; TCRdb stores in-frame clones only, minus some. The sample lists 100,000 or so clones, 92% seen once, with about 1.2% in the top ten. Comments on this clone: The antigen is undetermined.

Findings and caveats of the study: The study identified only a handful of AZD1222 recipients as seropositive at baseline.

V was clipped by 6 bases and J by 2 bases, with 13 bases between them. Germline V gives CDR1 KGHSH, CDR2 LQKENI. This CDR3 is built from 14 residues. The sequencing here drew on peripheral blood, taken on day 0 of AZD1222 vaccination. This TCR was sampled from an adult in good health. The V and J genes are TRBV18 and TRBJ2-5, with a tentative D call TRBD2 (6 bases). CDR3 DNA: TGTGCCAGCTCCATTCGGGAGACACAAGAGACCCAGTACTTC. Protein: CASSIRETQETQYF.